Sequencing of this TCR beta chain was carried out in a study of blood T cell repertoires in COVID-19. TCRdb's copy holds only in-frame clones and misses some; the assay was immunoSEQ multiplex PCR. The table shows about 230,000 clones, with under 90% occurring only once. The CDR3 spans 15 residues. Enrolled through a virtual design, the participants were between roughly 18 and 95 years of age and came from about two dozen US areas. Cohort 3 recovery required two negative PCRs, clearance, or symptom resolution. The sample was PBMCs or T cells enriched from blood (not recorded which). The rearrangement joins TRBV21-1 to TRBJ1-4; no DNA check was done on the table's D call, TRBD1. TRBV21-1 is classified as a pseudogene. The clonotype comes from a man aged 55 to 70 who had recovered from COVID-19. The CDR3 loop is CASSKVRPQDEKLFF. CDR3 DNA sequence: TGTGCCAGCAGCAAAGTCCGGCCCCAGGATGAAAAACTGTTTTTT.